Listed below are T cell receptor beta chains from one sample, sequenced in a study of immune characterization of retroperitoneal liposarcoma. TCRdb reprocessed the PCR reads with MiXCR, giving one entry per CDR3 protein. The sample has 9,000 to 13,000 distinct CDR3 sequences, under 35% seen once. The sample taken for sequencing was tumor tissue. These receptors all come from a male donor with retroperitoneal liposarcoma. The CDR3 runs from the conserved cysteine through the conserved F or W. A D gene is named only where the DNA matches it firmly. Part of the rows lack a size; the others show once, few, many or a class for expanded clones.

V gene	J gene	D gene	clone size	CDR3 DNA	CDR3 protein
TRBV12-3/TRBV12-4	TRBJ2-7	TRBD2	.	TGTGCCAGCAGTCGCGTACGGGGGGATTACAATGAGCAGTACTTC	CASSRVRGDYNEQYF
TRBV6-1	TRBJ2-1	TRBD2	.	TGTGCCAGCGTCCGGGGACTAGCGGGTTCCGAGCAGTTCTTC	CASVRGLAGSEQFF
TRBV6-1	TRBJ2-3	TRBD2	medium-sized	TGTGCCAGCAGTGAAGGTTGGGCGGGAGTGACAGATACGCAGTATTTT	CASSEGWAGVTDTQYF
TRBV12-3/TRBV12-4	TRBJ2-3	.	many	TGTGCCAGCAGTTTAAGAGGGTACCTCTCGGGCACAGATACGCAGTATTTT	CASSLRGYLSGTDTQYF
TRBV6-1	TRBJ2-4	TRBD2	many	TGTGCCAGCAGTGAAGCACTCGGGGGGGACATTCAGTACTTC	CASSEALGGDIQYF
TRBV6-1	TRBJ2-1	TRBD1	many	TGTGCCAGCAGCCCTGGGACAGGGGCCTACGAGCAGTTCTTC	CASSPGTGAYEQFF
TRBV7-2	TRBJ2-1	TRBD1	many	TGTGCCAGCAGCTTCGGGACAGAATACAATGAGCAGTTCTTC	CASSFGTEYNEQFF
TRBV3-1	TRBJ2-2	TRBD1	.	TGTGCCAGCAGCCAACAGGGGGCCGGGGAGCTGTTTTTT	CASSQQGAGELFF
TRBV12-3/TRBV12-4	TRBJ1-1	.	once	TGTGCCAGCAGTTTAGGGGGTACAGTTGGCACTGAAGCTTTCTTT	CASSLGGTVGTEAFF
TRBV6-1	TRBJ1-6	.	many	TGTGCCAGCAGAGGAATTGACCCCCTTAATTCACCCCTCCACTTT	CASRGIDPLNSPLHF
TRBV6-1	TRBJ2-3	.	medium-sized	TGTGCCAGCAGCTTGACTGTGCGAGATACGCAGTATTTT	CASSLTVRDTQYF
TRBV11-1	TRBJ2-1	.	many	TGTGCCAGCAGCTACCAATCTAATGAGCAGTTCTTC	CASSYQSNEQFF
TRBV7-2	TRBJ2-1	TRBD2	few	TGTGCCAGCAGCATGCAAGCGGGAGTTAGGGAGACCCAGTTCTTC	CASSMQAGVRETQFF
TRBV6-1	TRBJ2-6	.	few	TGTGCCAGCAGTGGAGGGACTTTC	CASSGGTF
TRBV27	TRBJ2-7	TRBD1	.	TGTGCCAGCAGACAGGGGATCCCCTACGAGCAGTACTTC	CASRQGIPYEQYF
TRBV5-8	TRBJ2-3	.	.	TGTGCCAGCAGCTCTGGCGGGACCTACACAGATACGCAGTATTTT	CASSSGGTYTDTQYF
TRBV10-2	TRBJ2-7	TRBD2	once	TGCGCCAGCGCCCCGGGACTAGCGGGAGTCACCTACGAGCAGTACTTC	CASAPGLAGVTYEQYF
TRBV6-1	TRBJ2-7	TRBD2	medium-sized	TGTGCCAGCAGTCGTACCGGGACTAGGGGAGATTACGAGCAGTACTTC	CASSRTGTRGDYEQYF
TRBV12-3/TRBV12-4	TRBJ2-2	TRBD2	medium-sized	TGTGCCAGCAGTTCCGAGGGACTAGCGGGGGCCCATGTCGGAGGGGAGCTGTTTTTT	CASSSEGLAGAHVGGELFF